Many counts were recorded for the clone carrying this TCR beta chain. The target antigen is unknown. The data belong to a study of T cells in Graves' hyperthyroidism and ophthalmopathy. Germline V CDR1 and CDR2: SNHLY, FYNNEI. The CDR3 covers 9 residues. Deletions cut 6 bases from V and 11 bases from J, with 5 bases between. An absence of ophthalmopathy progression within 18 months meant stable Graves' hyperthyroidism. Patients were excluded for uncontrolled infection, other autoimmune disease, pregnancy or lactation. Regarding the study as a whole: Blood also held most thyroid clonotypes expanded beyond 0.001.

The source material, RNA transcripts, was used to amplify TCR beta CDR3 regions. Using the HTBI primer set, a first-round RT-PCR was run on the TCR CDR3. TCRdb reprocessed the multiplex PCR reads via MiXCR and lists one record per CDR3 protein. The data hold hundreds of thousands of distinct CDR3 sequences, with approximately 14% observed a single time. This TCR derives from a woman under 30 with Graves' hyperthyroidism. The specimen sequenced was blood. The chain combines TRBV2 with TRBJ2-1; D gene uncertain. CDR3 nucleotide sequence: TGTGCCAGCAGGGATAAGCAGTTCTTC. Translated: CASRDKQFF.